The 32 T cell receptor beta chains presented below share a single source sample, sequenced in a study of T-cell reconstitution after alpha-beta-depleted transplantation in children. Preparation of the TCRbeta library involved a method that used unique molecular identifiers. TCRdb re-called the PCR reads through MiXCR, storing one row per CDR3 protein. The sample lists about 610,000 distinct CDR3 sequences, about 11% occurring once. The sequences come from PBMCs from the stem cell graft donor, collected from the stem cell graft. Source of these receptors: a human donor who donated a stem cell graft to a child with acute myeloid leukemia.

This chain links TRBV28 with TRBJ2-7; 7 bases line up with TRBD2. Trimming took 6 bases from V and 2 from J; bases not matched to a gene: 7. The CDR3 loop spans 14 amino acids. Germline CDR1 MDHEN, CDR2 SYDVKM. Written as DNA, the CDR3 is TGTGCCAGCAGATCCCGGCGGGAGACCTACGAGCAGTACTTC. It codes for CASRSRRETYEQYF. The complete variable domain, with remaining parts taken from reference TRBV28 and TRBJ2-7, reads DVKVTQSSRYLVKRTGEKVFLECVQDMDHENMFWYRQDPGLGLRLIYFSYDVKMKEKGDIPEGYSVSREKKERFSLILESASTNQTSMYLCASRSRRETYEQYFGPGTRLTVT.

This clonotype has more than one count but fewer than ten. The chain joins TRBV10-3 to TRBJ2-7; TRBD1 aligns across 8 bases. The CDR3 covers 13 residues. Trimming took 4 bases from V and 2 from J; bases not matched to a gene: 1. Germline CDR1 and CDR2: ENHRY and SYGVKD. The CDR3 nucleotides are TGTGCCATCAGTGGACAGGGGACCTACGAGCAGTACTTC. It yields the protein CAISGQGTYEQYF.

A few counts support this clonotype. The chain uses TRBV28 and TRBJ2-7; D remains unclear. The CDR3 totals 12 residues. V was shortened by 1 base and J by 3 bases, with 4 bases between the two germline ends. CDR1 is MDHEN and CDR2 is SYDVKM in the germline V gene. CDR3: CASSLYYYEQYF. The CDR3 coding sequence is TGTGCCAGCAGTTTATATTACTACGAGCAGTACTTC.

This clonotype was recorded many times. V is TRBV6-2 or TRBV6-3 and J is TRBJ2-7, with 7 bases identical to TRBD1. Germline V gene data show CDR1 as MNHEY and CDR2 as SVGEGT. This CDR3 spans 15 amino acids. With 2 bases clipped from V and 0 bases from J, the junction kept 4 bases outside the gene matches. CDR3 amino acids: CASSYRGQDSYEQYF. CDR3 DNA: TGTGCCAGCAGTTACCGAGGACAGGACTCCTACGAGCAGTACTTC.

V and J are TRBV7-9 and TRBJ2-3; 8 nucleotides line up with TRBD1. Germline V gives CDR1 SEHNR, CDR2 FQNEAQ (reference sequence). The V gene end was trimmed by 4 bases and the J gene end by 2 bases; junction bases not matched to a gene: 2. CDR3 size: 14 residues. The CDR3 coding sequence is TGTGCCAGCAGCTGGGGACAGGCCACAGATACGCAGTATTTT. Its translation is CASSWGQATDTQYF.

The chain employs TRBV3-1 and TRBJ2-7; perhaps TRBD2 as D (6 bases). Germline V gene sequence: CDR1 LGHDT, CDR2 YNNKEL (reference sequence). The ends were cut back, 1 base at V and 3 bases at J, with 22 bases in the middle. CDR3 length: 18 residues. The CDR3 region has the DNA TGTGCCAGCAGCCAAGGGAACTCCGGCGGGAAGTTTAGCTACGAGCAGTACTTC. Translated: CASSQGNSGGKFSYEQYF.

The rearrangement joins TRBV20-1 to TRBJ1-5; 11 nucleotides align to TRBD1. The V gene end was trimmed by 6 bases and the J gene end by 5 bases; junction bases not matched to a gene: 12. Germline V gene data show CDR1 as DFQATT and CDR2 as SNEGSKA (reference sequence). This CDR3 comprises 16 residues. The CDR3, as DNA: TGCAGTGCCCTGCGGGGGGACAGGGGGTCTGATCAGCCCCAGCATTTT. Translation gives CSALRGDRGSDQPQHF.

This clonotype was found a few times. The chain uses TRBV11-2 and TRBJ2-1, with D perhaps matching TRBD1 (6 bases). The germline V and J ends were trimmed by 4 bases and 1 base, with 26 bases remaining between them. This CDR3 contains 20 residues. Germline V CDR1 and CDR2: SGHAT, FQNNGV. The CDR3 loop reads CASSSDSYHISRGSYNEQFF. The CDR3 DNA is TGTGCCAGCAGCTCGGACAGCTACCACATCTCTAGAGGATCCTACAATGAGCAGTTCTTC.

This chain connects TRBV5-1 to TRBJ2-7; 9 nucleotides match TRBD2. The J call may be incorrect, as the DNA end agrees better with TRBJ2-1. The CDR3 consists of 13 residues. Germline V gene sequence: CDR1 SGHRS, CDR2 YFSETQ. For the CDR3, the DNA is TGCGCCAGCAGGACTAGCGGTACGGACGAGCAGTTCTTC. Its translation: CASRTSGTDEQFF.

This clonotype was detected many times. The rearrangement joins TRBV27 to TRBJ2-7, with 7 bases matching TRBD1. CDR3 length equals 13 residues. Per the germline V gene, CDR1 is MNHEY and CDR2 is SMNVEV (reference sequence). V trimming: 6 bases; J trimming: 5 bases; junction bases outside the gene matches: 7. This CDR3 is CASSFTGENEQYF. The CDR3 coding sequence is TGTGCCAGCAGCTTTACAGGGGAGAACGAGCAGTACTTC.

This clonotype was recorded a few times. The rearrangement links TRBV20-1 to TRBJ2-1, with 10 nucleotides matching TRBD2. CDR3 length: 16 residues. CDR1 is DFQATT, CDR2 SNEGSKA, per germline (reference sequence). J was trimmed by 12 bases and V by 1 base; bases with no gene match: 15. The DNA of the CDR3 is TGCAGTGCTAGAGTAGGGGCAGCTAGCGGGAGTCGGGGGCAGTTCTTC. It is translated as CSARVGAASGSRGQFF.

The chain combines TRBV6-1 with TRBJ1-5; tentative D call: TRBD1 (6 bases). CDR1 and CDR2 (germline): MNHNS, SASEGT. The CDR3 sequence is 15 residues long. Trimming pared 1 base from V and 4 bases from J, leaving 11 bases between. CDR3 loop: CASSEGGALNQPQHF. In DNA form, the CDR3 reads TGTGCCAGCAGTGAAGGGGGGGCCCTTAATCAGCCCCAGCATTTT.

Ten or more counts support this clonotype. The chain has TRBV9 and TRBJ1-2; D might be TRBD1 (6 bases). Germline CDR1 and CDR2: SGDLS and YYNGEE. V shed 0 bases and J shed 4 bases, with 13 bases lying between them. The CDR3 extends over 15 amino acids. This chain's CDR3 is CASSVGTASFYGYTF. The CDR3 bases are TGTGCCAGCAGCGTAGGGACAGCGTCCTTCTATGGCTACACCTTC.

The table lists this clonotype with many counts. This chain uses TRBV20-1 with TRBJ2-1; 12 positions match TRBD2. This CDR3 has 16 amino acids. Trimming took 1 base from V and 8 from J; bases not matched to a gene: 9. Germline values: CDR1 DFQATT, CDR2 SNEGSKA (reference sequence). CDR3 loop: CSARAGLAGLLDEQFF. CDR3 DNA sequence: TGCAGTGCTAGAGCAGGACTAGCGGGATTATTGGATGAGCAGTTCTTC.

This clonotype was counted many times. V gene TRBV24-1 combines with J gene TRBJ2-1; weak D call: TRBD2 (6 bases). Trimming cost V 0 bases and J 0 bases, with 8 bases left between them. The CDR3 is 16 residues long. The germline gives CDR1 KGHDR, CDR2 SFDVKD. CDR3 DNA: TGTGCCACCAGTGATTTGGGGGGGAGCTCCTACAATGAGCAGTTCTTC. This gives the protein CATSDLGGSSYNEQFF.

This clonotype occurred a few times. The V gene is TRBV4-2, the J gene TRBJ2-5; 12 positions match TRBD2. V lost 1 base to trimming and J lost 2 bases; unmatched junction nucleotides: 2. The CDR3 totals 16 residues. Germline V gives CDR1 LGHNA, CDR2 YNFKEQ. The DNA of the CDR3 is TGTGCCAGCAGCCAAGGGACTAGCGGGATTCAAGAGACCCAGTACTTC. Amino acid sequence: CASSQGTSGIQETQYF.

The chain joins TRBV29-1 to TRBJ2-2; perhaps TRBD1 as D (5 bases). Trimming removed 7 bases at V and 3 bases at J, with 12 bases between. CDR1 and CDR2 from the germline V gene are SQVTM and ANQGSEA. This CDR3 is 13 amino acids long. The CDR3 region is CSAQDRYTGELFF. The CDR3 nucleotides are TGCAGCGCTCAAGACAGATACACCGGGGAGCTGTTTTTT.

This clonotype was observed a handful of times. The chain uses TRBV10-3 and TRBJ2-7; 7 bases fit TRBD1. This CDR3 is built from 16 residues. CDR1 and CDR2 (germline): ENHRY, SYGVKD. J was trimmed by 1 base and V by 2 bases; bases with no gene match: 8. Written as DNA, the CDR3 is TGTGCCATCAGTGAGCCTGAGGACAGGCGATCCTACGAGCAGTACTTC. This codes for CAISEPEDRRSYEQYF.

In DNA, the CDR3 is TGCAGTGCTAGAATTCCGGGACAGGGATCCTACGAGCAGTACTTC. Its protein product is CSARIPGQGSYEQYF. The genes are TRBV20-1 and TRBJ2-7; 9 bases match TRBD1. The V segment lost 2 bases and the J segment 1 base; nucleotides outside the gene matches: 6. In germline, CDR1 is DFQATT, CDR2 SNEGSKA (reference sequence). This CDR3 has 15 amino acids.

This clonotype has at least ten counts. This chain connects TRBV6-6 to TRBJ2-3; no clear D gene. This CDR3 spans 12 amino acids. The germline V gene encodes CDR1 MNHNY and CDR2 SVGAGI (reference sequence). Trimming took 6 bases from V and 3 from J, leaving 7 bases between them. As DNA, the CDR3 is TGTGCCAGCAGACTCCCAACAGATACGCAGTATTTT. It encodes CASRLPTDTQYF.

This clonotype was found many times. The rearrangement links TRBV7-2 to TRBJ2-7, with 9 bases lining up with TRBD2. CDR1 and CDR2 (germline): SGHTA, FQGNSA. This CDR3 contains 15 residues. J was trimmed by 0 bases and V by 8 bases; bases with no gene match: 8. The CDR3 region has the DNA TGTGCCAGCGCCGGAGCTAGCGGGGACTCCTACGAGCAGTACTTC. This sequence encodes CASAGASGDSYEQYF.

This clonotype was seen a handful of times. The CDR3 DNA is TGTGCCAGCAGCCAAACTAATTTGAGGAACACTGAAGCTTTCTTT. Residues: CASSQTNLRNTEAFF. The chain is built from TRBV3-1 and TRBJ1-1; D unclear. The germline gives CDR1 LGHDT, CDR2 YNNKEL (reference sequence). Trimming cost V 2 bases and J 1 base, with 11 bases left between them. This CDR3 has 15 residues.

The chain recombines TRBV7-2 with TRBJ2-7; D may be TRBD1 or TRBD2 (5 bases each). The CDR3 consists of 13 residues. V was clipped by 0 bases and J by 8 bases, with 11 bases between them. The germline gives CDR1 SGHTA, CDR2 FQGNSA. The CDR3 DNA is TGTGCCAGCAGCTTAGCGGGGACCTCTAAGCAGTACTTC. It is translated as CASSLAGTSKQYF.

The V call is TRBV20-1, the J call TRBJ2-3, with 9 nucleotides matching TRBD2. J gave up 0 bases and V 0 bases, and 4 bases lay outside the gene matches. Per the germline V gene, CDR1 is DFQATT and CDR2 is SNEGSKA (reference sequence). The CDR3 runs to 16 residues. The CDR3 region has the DNA TGCAGTGCTAGAGATTATACTAGCGGGAGCACAGATACGCAGTATTTT. This sequence encodes CSARDYTSGSTDTQYF.

This clonotype was seen repeatedly, ten times or more. The chain is built from TRBV29-1 and TRBJ2-7; TRBD1 aligns across 7 bases. Germline V gene sequence: CDR1 SQVTM, CDR2 ANQGSEA. Losses at the gene ends were 0 bases for V and 4 bases for J; bases not matched to a gene: 6. The CDR3 totals 14 residues. In nucleotides, the CDR3 is TGCAGCGTTGAAGAAACCGACAGGGAATACGAGCAGTACTTC. Protein product: CSVEETDREYEQYF.

This clonotype was picked up many times. One end of the junction is discordant with germline, which a read error may explain. The chain couples TRBV15 to TRBJ2-3; no firm D call. The germline CDR1 and CDR2 sequences are LNHNV and YYDKDF (reference sequence). The CDR3 extends over 15 amino acids. The CDR3 here is CATTPVGPDTDTQYF. The CDR3 DNA reads TGTGCTACCACCCCCGTGGGTCCTGATACAGATACGCAGTATTTT.

This clonotype was detected a few times. This CDR3 reads CASSQEGQISGNTIYF. The CDR3 DNA follows: TGTGCCAGCAGCCAAGAGGGTCAGATCTCTGGAAACACCATATATTTT. J is TRBJ1-3 and V is TRBV4-2; D gene ambiguous. The CDR3 contains 16 residues. Trimming took 0 bases from V and 0 from J, leaving 9 bases between them. Looked up from germline, CDR1 is LGHNA and CDR2 is YNFKEQ.

The chain links TRBV6-2 or TRBV6-3 to TRBJ1-2; D might be TRBD1 (5 bases). This CDR3 has 14 amino acids. The V end was cut by 6 bases, the J end by 0 bases, with 11 bases between. The germline gives CDR1 MNHEY, CDR2 SVGEGT. CDR3 protein: CASRETATNYGYTF. The CDR3 nucleotides read TGTGCCAGCAGGGAGACAGCAACTAACTATGGCTACACCTTC.

This clonotype showed up many times. J is TRBJ2-7 and V is TRBV6-1; TRBD2 aligns across 7 bases. Germline CDR1 MNHNS, CDR2 SASEGT. With 8 bases clipped from V and 4 bases from J, the junction kept 8 bases outside the gene matches. This CDR3 contains 13 residues. The CDR3 here is CASGRAGTYEQYF. CDR3 coding DNA: TGTGCCAGCGGCCGAGCGGGAACTTACGAGCAGTACTTC.

The sample holds many counts of this clonotype. The chain joins TRBV14 to TRBJ1-1, with 8 bases lining up with TRBD1. Germline V gives CDR1 SGHDN, CDR2 FVKESK. Germline trimming cut 4 bases from V and 6 bases from J; bases unmatched to any gene: 7. The CDR3 sequence is 14 residues long. The CDR3 spells CASSPRKTGAEAFF. As DNA, the CDR3 is TGTGCCAGCAGCCCCCGTAAGACAGGGGCTGAAGCTTTCTTT.

This clonotype was seen only a few times. V is TRBV29-1 and J is TRBJ1-1; D unresolved. Germline assignment: CDR1 SQVTM and CDR2 ANQGSEA. V lost 8 bases, J lost 3 bases, and 10 bases lay in between. The CDR3 totals 11 residues. CDR3: CSPGSDTEAFF. In DNA, the CDR3 is TGCAGCCCGGGGAGTGACACTGAAGCTTTCTTT.

This clonotype appeared a few times. J is TRBJ1-1 and V is TRBV5-1, with 8 bases identical to TRBD1. Germline V CDR1 and CDR2: SGHRS, YFSETQ. The J segment lost 5 bases and the V segment lost 0 bases, leaving 6 bases of the junction unmatched. The CDR3 contains 15 residues. The DNA of the CDR3 is TGCGCCAGCAGCTTGGCCGGACAGGGAAAGACTGAAGCTTTCTTT. Amino acids: CASSLAGQGKTEAFF.